The present TCR beta chain was sequenced within a study of cytotoxic CD8 clonotypes in ibrutinib-treated CLL. Study-level information: Each sample contained, on average, approximately 230,000 productive templates and 80,000 to 95,000 productive rearrangements. Study conclusions and caveats: Clonality measured at baseline exceeded age-matched healthy donors, tracking circulating CD8+ T-cell counts.

PBMCs that had been cryopreserved were the source of about 2 micrograms of genomic DNA for TCR beta libraries. The germline V and J ends were trimmed by 2 bases and 5 bases, with 12 bases remaining between them. CDR3 length: 14 amino acids. Per the germline V gene, CDR1 is MNHEY and CDR2 is SVGAGI. Profiled with immunoSEQ multiplex PCR; TCRdb holds only in-frame clones, not every one. Of around 250,000 clones in the sample, 70% were seen once. Concerning this clone itself: Its antigen remains unknown.

This receptor was identified in a human donor with chronic lymphocytic leukemia. Sequencing was performed on PBMCs, taken after 24 months of ibrutinib treatment. The rearrangement links TRBV6-5 to TRBJ1-1; a weak D match, TRBD1 (5 bases). DNA for the CDR3: TGTGCCAGCAGTTACAATGGGGGAAAGACTGAAGCTTTCTTT. It yields the protein CASSYNGGKTEAFF.